Below, 4 T cell receptor beta chains from the same sample are listed, as sequenced in a study of T cell repertoires in cytomegalovirus infection. Antigens for these TCRs are unknown. MiXCR, run by TCRdb on the reads, gives a single entry per CDR3 protein. Seen here are some 560,000 distinct CDR3 sequences, under 45% observed once, and the top ten hold more than 40%. Material: cultured PBMCs, obtained from culture after CMV antigen stimulation. The receptor set was obtained from a human donor in good health (CMV status not recorded). Some clones in this sample may be carry-over from other donors' samples.

This sequence joins TRBV7-2 and TRBJ1-1, with D uncertain. The CDR3 contains 15 residues. V was trimmed by 5 bases and J by 5 bases, leaving 18 bases between them. The germline V gene has CDR1 SGHTA and CDR2 FQGNSA. The CDR3 region is CASSRLGSWDTEAFF. CDR3 sequence (DNA): TGTGCCAGCAGCCGGCTAGGCTCATGGGATACTGAAGCTTTCTTT.

The chain employs TRBV28 and TRBJ1-6; unclear D gene. CDR3 size: 10 residues. Trimming took 8 bases from V and 6 from J, leaving 2 bases between them. The germline V gene encodes CDR1 MDHEN and CDR2 SYDVKM. The CDR3 sequence is CASGNSPLHF. The DNA for the CDR3 is TGTGCCAGCGGTAATTCACCCCTCCACTTT.

The V and J genes are TRBV5-6 and TRBJ2-1; 9 bases match TRBD2. Germline CDR1 is SGHDT and CDR2 is YYEEEE. There are 19 residues in the CDR3. Trimming removed 1 base from V and 7 bases from J; junction bases left unmatched: 18. CDR3 coding DNA: TGTGCCAGCAGCTTGTTAAGCGGGGGGACCCTTAACCAACCAAATGAGCAGTTCTTC. Translating gives CASSLLSGGTLNQPNEQFF.

This clonotype was counted a few times. V gene TRBV20-1 combines with J gene TRBJ1-5; D remains unclear. The V end lost 1 base, the J end lost 4 bases, and 20 bases lay between the germline ends. Per germline, CDR1 DFQATT and CDR2 SNEGSKA (reference sequence). This CDR3 has 17 residues. The CDR3 nucleotides read TGCAGTGCTAGAGTTGATAGGCTTCTTGGTTCAAATCAGCCCCAGCATTTT. Its protein is CSARVDRLLGSNQPQHF.